These T cell receptor beta chains were read from a single sample in a study of neurological immune-mediated disorders. TCRdb re-analysed the 5' RACE reads in MiXCR, keeping a single row per CDR3 protein. The data hold tens of thousands of distinct CDR3 sequences, with 17% observed a single time. What was sequenced was PBMCs. Receptors were obtained from a woman aged 40 to 55 in good health. The CDR3 runs from the conserved cysteine through the conserved F or W. Fields, in order: clone size, J gene, D gene, V gene, CDR3 DNA, CDR3 protein. A D gene is named only where the DNA matches it firmly. A row's size may be missing; if present it is once, few, many or a size class.

many	TRBJ2-5	TRBD1	TRBV5-1	TGCGCCAGCACCCCCAGGGGGTCAAAAGGAGAGACCCAGTACTTC	CASTPRGSKGETQYF
many	TRBJ2-1	TRBD2	TRBV5-6	TGTGCCAGCAGCTGGGGGACTAGCGTAAACAATGAGCAGTTCTTC	CASSWGTSVNNEQFF
many	TRBJ2-2	.	TRBV28	TGTGCCAGCAGTTCACCTGCTGACGGCACCGGGGAGCTGTTTTTT	CASSSPADGTGELFF
many	TRBJ1-1	.	TRBV20-1	TGCAGTGCTCAGAAGTCCGAAAAAGCTTTCTTT	CSAQKSEKAFF
many	TRBJ1-3	.	TRBV5-1	TGCGCCAGCAGCTTGGACCCGACAGATTCTGGAAACACCATATATTTT	CASSLDPTDSGNTIYF
.	TRBJ2-3	.	TRBV29-1	TGCAGCGTTGAAGATGGCAGGGGGGGTAACGAGCAGTATTTT	CSVEDGRGGNEQYF
many	TRBJ2-1	.	TRBV4-1	TGCGCCAGCAGACGACAGAATGACAATGAGCAGTTCTTC	CASRRQNDNEQFF
once	TRBJ2-2	TRBD1	TRBV7-3	TGTGCCAGCAGCCCAGGGGGAATGTCGAACACCGGGGAGCTGTTTTTT	CASSPGGMSNTGELFF
many	TRBJ2-3	TRBD2	TRBV7-3	TGTGCCAGCAGCTTAGGAGGAGCGGGGGGAGGTACAGATACGCAGTATTTT	CASSLGGAGGGTDTQYF
many	TRBJ1-1	TRBD1	TRBV5-1	TGCGCCAGCAGCCCGGGGACAGCCTCGAACACTGAAGCTTTCTTT	CASSPGTASNTEAFF
many	TRBJ2-2	.	TRBV20-1	TGCAGCGCGAAGGGGTTAGCGACCAACACCGGGGAGCTGTTTTTT	CSAKGLATNTGELFF
few	TRBJ1-6	TRBD1	TRBV15	TGTGCCACCAGCAGAGATCTGGGGACAGAGATGCCTACCCTCCACTTT	CATSRDLGTEMPTLHF
many	TRBJ2-1	TRBD1	TRBV5-1	TGCGCCAGCAGGATGGGACAGGGGACGAACAATGAGCAGTTCTTC	CASRMGQGTNNEQFF
many	TRBJ1-3	.	TRBV7-8	TGTGCCAGCAGCTTACGATGGGGGGGCTGGGGAAACACCATATATTTT	CASSLRWGGWGNTIYF
many	TRBJ2-3	TRBD1	TRBV28	TGTGCCAGCAGTTCTTTCCTTCAGGGGGCGATGGATACGCAGTATTTT	CASSSFLQGAMDTQYF
.	TRBJ2-7	TRBD1	TRBV7-9	TGTGCCAGCAGCTTAGCGGTACAGGGGGCTCACGAGCAGTACTTC	CASSLAVQGAHEQYF
few	TRBJ2-7	TRBD1	TRBV4-1	TGCGCCAGCAGCCAAGATACGGGACAGCCCTACGAGCAGTACTTC	CASSQDTGQPYEQYF
many	TRBJ2-6	.	TRBV7-2	TGTGCCAGCAGCTTAGTGGCCAGTGAGACTGGGGCCAACGTCCTGACTTTC	CASSLVASETGANVLTF
.	TRBJ2-5	.	TRBV7-2	TGTGCCAGCAGCTTAGTACAGGGTAGGCAAGAGACCCAGTACTTC	CASSLVQGRQETQYF
many	TRBJ2-1	.	TRBV20-1	TGCAGTGCTAGACAATCCCATGGACCTAACAACAATGAGCAGTTCTTC	CSARQSHGPNNNEQFF
many	TRBJ1-2	.	TRBV29-1	TGCAGCGTTGATCACCAGGGACGGAACTATGGCTACACCTTC	CSVDHQGRNYGYTF
many	TRBJ2-1	TRBD2	TRBV6-6	TGTGCCAGCAGTTTCCGGGGGGGGCCCTTTCCCTACAATGAGCAGTTCTTC	CASSFRGGPFPYNEQFF
many	TRBJ2-3	.	TRBV5-1	TGCGCCAGCAGCTTCCCTGCAGCGAGGGGCAGGAGAGACACAGATACGCAGTATTTT	CASSFPAARGRRDTDTQYF
many	TRBJ2-1	TRBD2	TRBV7-2	TGTGCCAGCAGCTTAGGGTTCAGCGGGGGGCGGAATGAGCAGTTCTTC	CASSLGFSGGRNEQFF
.	TRBJ2-7	.	TRBV6-1	TGTGCCAGCAGCTCTCTTGGGGGCAGCTCCTACGAGCAGTACTTC	CASSSLGGSSYEQYF
.	TRBJ1-1	.	TRBV7-6	TGTGCCAGCAGCGTACAGGGCGGACTGAACACTGAAGCTTTCTTT	CASSVQGGLNTEAFF
many	TRBJ1-2	.	TRBV3-1	TGTGCCAGCAGCCAAGAGGGCGGCTACACCTTC	CASSQEGGYTF
.	TRBJ1-4	TRBD1	TRBV29-1	TGCAGCGTTGGTGAGACAGGGGCGGGAACCGAAAAACTGTTTTTT	CSVGETGAGTEKLFF
many	TRBJ2-5	.	TRBV6-5	TGTGCCAGCAGGGCGCCAGCCCTAGAGACCCAGTACTTC	CASRAPALETQYF
many	TRBJ1-5	.	TRBV6-2/TRBV6-3	TGTGCCAGCACCCCGGGAACAGAGGGTCAGCCCCAGCATTTT	CASTPGTEGQPQHF
many	TRBJ2-4	.	TRBV20-1	TGCAGTGCTAGAGAATCGCCCAAAAACATTCAGTACTTC	CSARESPKNIQYF
few	TRBJ1-1	.	TRBV5-5	TGTGCCAGCAGCTTGGATGGGGGCGCGGAGGAGAACACTGAAGCTTTCTTT	CASSLDGGAEENTEAFF
many	TRBJ2-5	.	TRBV6-5	TGTGCCAGCAGCCCACGGCAGGGGGGCTGGGAGACCCAGTACTTC	CASSPRQGGWETQYF
many	TRBJ1-2	.	TRBV7-9	TGTGCCAGCAGCTTCACAGGGAATCCCCTCTATGGCTACACCTTC	CASSFTGNPLYGYTF